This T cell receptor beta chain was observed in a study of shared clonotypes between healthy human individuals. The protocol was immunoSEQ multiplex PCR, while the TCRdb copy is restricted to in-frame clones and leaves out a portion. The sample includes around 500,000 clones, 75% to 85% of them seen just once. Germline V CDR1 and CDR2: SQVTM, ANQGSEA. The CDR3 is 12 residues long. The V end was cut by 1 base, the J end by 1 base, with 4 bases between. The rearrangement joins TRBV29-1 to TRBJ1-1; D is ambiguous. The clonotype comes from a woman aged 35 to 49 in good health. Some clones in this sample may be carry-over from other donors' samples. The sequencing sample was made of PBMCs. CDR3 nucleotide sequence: TGCAGCGTTGAAGCCTCGAACACTGAAGCTTTCTTT. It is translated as CSVEASNTEAFF.